This T cell receptor beta chain was observed in a study of shared clonotypes between healthy human individuals. The wider study: Each donor's CD4 naive and CD4 memory cells filled three plates apiece, CD8 naive two, and CD8 memory one. Study-wide results and limits: Clonotypes not shared had lower generation probabilities than those common to all four donors.

Note on this clone: The antigen is unknown.

TCRdb's table, derived via immunoSEQ multiplex PCR, lists solely in-frame clones and lacks some. This sample carries 550,000 to 700,000 clones, 60% to 75% of them seen once, and the ten largest clones take around 2%. Division of CD4+ cells produced a CD45RA+ naive subset and a CD45RA-negative memory subset. Germline assignment: CDR1 MNHEY and CDR2 SMNVEV (reference sequence). V shed 5 bases and J 2 bases; nucleotides not matched to a gene: 10. CDR3 length equals 16 residues. The source of this sequence is a woman aged 25 to 39 in good health. The chain links TRBV27 to TRBJ2-5, with 8 nucleotides matching TRBD1. Material for sequencing was memory CD4+ T cells sorted from blood. Subset here: CD45RA-negative fraction. CDR3 residues: CASSPGTGLLQETQYF. CDR3 in DNA: TGTGCCAGCAGTCCCGGGACAGGTCTCCTTCAAGAGACCCAGTACTTC.